This TCR beta chain emerged from a study of T cell repertoires in cytomegalovirus infection. Study-wide context: Selected CMV epitopes included recently identified HLA-C-restricted ones as well as well-studied HLA-B-restricted ones. CMV infection and matching HLA type were both indicated by public TCR beta signatures.

A word on this clonotype: Its target is unknown.

In TCRdb, the reads were re-called with MiXCR into one record per CDR3 protein. The table has 550,000 to 700,000 distinct CDR3 sequences, around two fifths seen once. V dropped 4 bases and J dropped 4 bases, with 14 bases sitting between them. The CDR3 sequence is 15 residues long. CDR1 is KGHSH, CDR2 LQKENI, per germline. This sample comprised cultured PBMCs, obtained from culture after CMV antigen stimulation. This receptor was obtained from a human donor in good health (CMV status not recorded). Some clones in this sample may be carry-over from other donors' samples. The chain joins TRBV18 to TRBJ1-3; tentatively, D is TRBD1 (5 bases). CDR3 DNA: TGTGCCAGCTCACTTGGACGACAGTCGGGAAACACCATATATTTT. Translating gives CASSLGRQSGNTIYF.